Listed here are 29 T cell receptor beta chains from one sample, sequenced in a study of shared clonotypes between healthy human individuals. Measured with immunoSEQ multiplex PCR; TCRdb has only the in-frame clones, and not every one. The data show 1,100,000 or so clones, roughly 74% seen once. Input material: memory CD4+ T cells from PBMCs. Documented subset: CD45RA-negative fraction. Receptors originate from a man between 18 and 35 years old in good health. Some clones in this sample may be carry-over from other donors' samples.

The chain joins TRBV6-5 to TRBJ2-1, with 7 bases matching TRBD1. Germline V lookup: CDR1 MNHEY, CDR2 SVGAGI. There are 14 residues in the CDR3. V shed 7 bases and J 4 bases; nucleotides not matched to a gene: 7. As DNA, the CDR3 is TGTGCCAGCACGTTCTCAGGGGGTTACAATGAGCAGTTCTTC. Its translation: CASTFSGGYNEQFF.

The CDR3 spells CASSSHWGRNNEQFF. CDR3 nucleotide sequence: TGTGCCAGCAGCTCCCACTGGGGGAGGAACAATGAGCAGTTCTTC. The J gene is TRBJ2-1, the V gene TRBV7-2, with D tentatively TRBD2 (6 bases). CDR1 SGHTA and CDR2 FQGNSA come from the germline V gene. The CDR3 is 15 residues long. Trimming took off 4 bases at V and 5 bases at J, with 15 bases between the two ends.

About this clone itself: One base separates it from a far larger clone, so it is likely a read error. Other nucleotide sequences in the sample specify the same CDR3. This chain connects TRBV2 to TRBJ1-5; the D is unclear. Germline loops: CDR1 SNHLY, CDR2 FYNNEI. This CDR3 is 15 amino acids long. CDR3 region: CASSDPPYHNQPQHF. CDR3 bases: TGTGCTAGCAGTGACCCGCCTTACCACAATCAGCCCCAGCATTTT.

The CDR3 DNA sequence: TGTGCCAGCAGCGTATCAGGGGGCGCGGGAGAGACCCAGTACTTC. The encoded protein is CASSVSGGAGETQYF. This sequence joins TRBV9 and TRBJ2-5; the match to TRBD1 covers 8 bases. With 1 base clipped from V and 4 bases from J, the junction kept 6 bases outside the gene matches. The germline V gene has CDR1 SGDLS and CDR2 YYNGEE. The CDR3 contains 15 residues.

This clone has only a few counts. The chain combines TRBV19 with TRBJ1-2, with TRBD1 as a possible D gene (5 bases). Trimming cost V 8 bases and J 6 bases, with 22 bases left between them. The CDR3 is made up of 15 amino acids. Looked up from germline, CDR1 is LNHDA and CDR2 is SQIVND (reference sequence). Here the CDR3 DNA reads TGTGCCAGTCACGACCCTTCCGGGGGGAGCAATGGCTACACCTTC. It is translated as CASHDPSGGSNGYTF. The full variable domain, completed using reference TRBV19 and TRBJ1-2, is DGGITQSPKYLFRKEGQNVTLSCEQNLNHDAMYWYRQDPGQGLRLIYYSQIVNDFQKGDIAEGYSVSREKKESFPLTVTSAQKNPTAFYLCASHDPSGGSNGYTFGSGTRLTVV.

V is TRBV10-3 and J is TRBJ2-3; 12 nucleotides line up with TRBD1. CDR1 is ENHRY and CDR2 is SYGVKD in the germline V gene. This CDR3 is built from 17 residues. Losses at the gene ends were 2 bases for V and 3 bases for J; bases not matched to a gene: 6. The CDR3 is CAISETLGQGATDTQYF. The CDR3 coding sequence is TGTGCCATCAGTGAGACCCTGGGACAGGGGGCGACAGATACGCAGTATTTT.

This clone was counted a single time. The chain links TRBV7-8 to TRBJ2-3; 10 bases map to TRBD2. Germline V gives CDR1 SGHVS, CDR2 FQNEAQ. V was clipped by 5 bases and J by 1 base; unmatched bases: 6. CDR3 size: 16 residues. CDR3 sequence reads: CASSILAGGRTDTQYF. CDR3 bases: TGTGCCAGCAGCATATTAGCGGGAGGACGCACAGATACGCAGTATTTT.

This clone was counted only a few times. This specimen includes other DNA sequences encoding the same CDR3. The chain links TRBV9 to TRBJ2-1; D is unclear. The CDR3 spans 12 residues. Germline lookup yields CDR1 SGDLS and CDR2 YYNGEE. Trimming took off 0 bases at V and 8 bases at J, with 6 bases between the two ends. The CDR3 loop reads CASSVDRDEQFF. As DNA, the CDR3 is TGTGCCAGCAGCGTAGACCGGGATGAGCAGTTCTTC.

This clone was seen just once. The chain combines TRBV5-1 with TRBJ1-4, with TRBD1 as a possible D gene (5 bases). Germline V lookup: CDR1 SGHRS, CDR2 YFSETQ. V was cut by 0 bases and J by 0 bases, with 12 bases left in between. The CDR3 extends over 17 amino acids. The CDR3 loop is CASSLGRTPTTNEKLFF. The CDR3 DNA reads TGCGCCAGCAGCTTGGGTAGGACACCAACAACTAATGAAAAACTGTTTTTT.

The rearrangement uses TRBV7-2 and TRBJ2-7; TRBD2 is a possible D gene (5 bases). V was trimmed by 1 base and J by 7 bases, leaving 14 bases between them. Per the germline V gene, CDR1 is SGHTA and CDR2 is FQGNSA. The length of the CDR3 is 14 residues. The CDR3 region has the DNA TGTGCCAGCAGCTTAGAGCAACTAGGTCTGGAGCAGTACTTC. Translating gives CASSLEQLGLEQYF. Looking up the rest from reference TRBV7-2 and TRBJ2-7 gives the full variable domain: GAGVSQSPSNKVTEKGKDVELRCDPISGHTALYWYRQSLGQGLEFLIYFQGNSAPDKSGLPSDRFSAERTGGSVSTLTIQRTQQEDSAVYLCASSLEQLGLEQYFGPGTRLTVT.

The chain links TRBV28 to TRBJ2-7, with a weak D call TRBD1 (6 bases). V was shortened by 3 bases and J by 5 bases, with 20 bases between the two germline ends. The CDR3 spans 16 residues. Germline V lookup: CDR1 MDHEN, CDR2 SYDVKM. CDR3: CASSFVAQTGTHEQYF. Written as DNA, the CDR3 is TGTGCCAGCAGTTTCGTGGCCCAAACAGGGACCCACGAGCAGTACTTC. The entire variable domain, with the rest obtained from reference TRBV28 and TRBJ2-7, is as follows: DVKVTQSSRYLVKRTGEKVFLECVQDMDHENMFWYRQDPGLGLRLIYFSYDVKMKEKGDIPEGYSVSREKKERFSLILESASTNQTSMYLCASSFVAQTGTHEQYFGPGTRLTVT.

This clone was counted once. CDR3: CASSYSNSNQPQHF. The CDR3, as DNA: TGTGCCAGCAGTTACTCGAATAGCAATCAGCCCCAGCATTTT. V and J are TRBV6-5 and TRBJ1-5; no firm D call. The CDR3 contains 14 residues. CDR1 MNHEY and CDR2 SVGAGI come from the germline V gene. The V end lost 0 bases, the J end lost 0 bases, and 3 bases lay between the germline ends.

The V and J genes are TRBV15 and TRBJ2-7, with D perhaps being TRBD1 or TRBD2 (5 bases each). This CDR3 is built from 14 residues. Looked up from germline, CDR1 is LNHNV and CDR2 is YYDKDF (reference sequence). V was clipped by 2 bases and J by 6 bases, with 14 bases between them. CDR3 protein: CATSRRGDEGEQYF. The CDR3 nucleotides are TGTGCCACCAGCAGACGAGGGGACGAGGGCGAGCAGTACTTC.

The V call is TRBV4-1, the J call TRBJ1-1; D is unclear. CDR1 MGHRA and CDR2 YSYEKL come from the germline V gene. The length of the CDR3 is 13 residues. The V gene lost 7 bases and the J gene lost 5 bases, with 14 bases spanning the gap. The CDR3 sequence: CASTTQEQTEAFF. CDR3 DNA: TGCGCCAGCACCACCCAGGAGCAGACTGAAGCTTTCTTT.

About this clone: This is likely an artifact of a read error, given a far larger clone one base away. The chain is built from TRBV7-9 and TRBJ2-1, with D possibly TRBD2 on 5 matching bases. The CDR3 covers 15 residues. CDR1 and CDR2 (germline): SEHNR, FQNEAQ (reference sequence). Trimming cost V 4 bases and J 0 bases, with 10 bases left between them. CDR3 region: CASSSLGSSYNEQFF. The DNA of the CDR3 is TGTGCCAGCAGCTCCCTGGGGAGCTCCTACAATGAGCAGTTCTTC.

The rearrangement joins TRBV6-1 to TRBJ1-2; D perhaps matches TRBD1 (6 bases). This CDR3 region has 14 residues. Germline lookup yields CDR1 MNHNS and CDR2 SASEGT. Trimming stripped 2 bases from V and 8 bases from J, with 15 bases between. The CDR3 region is CASSEWPPGEGYTF. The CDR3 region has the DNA TGTGCCAGCAGTGAATGGCCCCCAGGGGAGGGCTACACCTTC.

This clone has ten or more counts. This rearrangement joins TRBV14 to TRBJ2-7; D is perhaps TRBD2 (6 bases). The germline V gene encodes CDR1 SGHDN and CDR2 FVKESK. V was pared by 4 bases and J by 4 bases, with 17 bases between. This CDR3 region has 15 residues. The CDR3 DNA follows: TGTGCCAGCAGCCCCCTGAGGGGCGGGAAATACGAGCAGTACTTC. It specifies CASSPLRGGKYEQYF.

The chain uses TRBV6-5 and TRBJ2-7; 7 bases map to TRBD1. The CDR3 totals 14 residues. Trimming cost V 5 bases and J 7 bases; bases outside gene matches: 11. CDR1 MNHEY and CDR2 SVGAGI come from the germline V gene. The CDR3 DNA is TGTGCCAGCAGTCCCGGGACAGCATTCCAGGAGCAGTACTTC. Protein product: CASSPGTAFQEQYF.

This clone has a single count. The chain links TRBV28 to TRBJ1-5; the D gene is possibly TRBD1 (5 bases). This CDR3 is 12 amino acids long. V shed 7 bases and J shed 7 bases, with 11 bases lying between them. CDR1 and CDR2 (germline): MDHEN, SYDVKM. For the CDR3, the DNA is TGTGCCAGCACCTCCGGGGGGCAGCCCCAGCATTTT. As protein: CASTSGGQPQHF.

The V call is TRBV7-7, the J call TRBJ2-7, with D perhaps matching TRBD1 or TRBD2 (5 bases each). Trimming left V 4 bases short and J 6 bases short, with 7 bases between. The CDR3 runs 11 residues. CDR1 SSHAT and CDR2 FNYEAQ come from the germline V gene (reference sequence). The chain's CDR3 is CASSSGPEQYF. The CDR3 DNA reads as TGTGCCAGCAGCTCGGGACCCGAGCAGTACTTC.

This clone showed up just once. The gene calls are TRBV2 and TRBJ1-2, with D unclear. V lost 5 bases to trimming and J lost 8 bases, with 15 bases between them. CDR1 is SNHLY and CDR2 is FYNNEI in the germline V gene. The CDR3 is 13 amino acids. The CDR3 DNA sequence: TGTGCCAGCAGTCGAATCCCGGGAAAAGGCTACACCTTC. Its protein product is CASSRIPGKGYTF.

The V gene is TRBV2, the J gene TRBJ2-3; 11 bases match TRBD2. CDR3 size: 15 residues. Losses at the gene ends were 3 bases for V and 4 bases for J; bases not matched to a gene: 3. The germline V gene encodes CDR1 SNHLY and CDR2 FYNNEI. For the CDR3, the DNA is TGTGCCAGCAGTGATGGGACTAGCGGCTCAGATACGCAGTATTTT. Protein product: CASSDGTSGSDTQYF.

This CDR3 reads CASSSPPRENEQFF. In nucleotides, the CDR3 is TGCGCCAGCAGCTCCCCTCCCAGGGAGAATGAGCAGTTCTTC. The rearrangement uses TRBV5-1 and TRBJ2-1; D might be TRBD1 or TRBD2, each matching 5 bases. Looked up from germline, CDR1 is SGHRS and CDR2 is YFSETQ. The V and J ends lost 3 bases and 7 bases respectively, with 14 bases between them. The CDR3 has 14 amino acids.

The CDR3 sequence is CASSFGPTGYRGYTF. DNA of the CDR3: TGTGCCAGCAGTTTTGGCCCGACAGGGTATCGTGGCTACACCTTC. V usage is TRBV28 and J usage is TRBJ1-2, with 7 bases aligning to TRBD1. CDR1 and CDR2 (germline): MDHEN, SYDVKM. There are 15 residues in the CDR3. V gave up 3 bases and J gave up 7 bases; unmatched junction bases: 11.

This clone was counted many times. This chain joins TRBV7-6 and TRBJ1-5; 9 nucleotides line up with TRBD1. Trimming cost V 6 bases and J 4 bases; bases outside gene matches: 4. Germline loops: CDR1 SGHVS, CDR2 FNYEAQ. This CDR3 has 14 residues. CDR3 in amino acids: CASSSGTGNQPQHF. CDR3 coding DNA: TGTGCCAGCAGTTCCGGGACAGGGAATCAGCCCCAGCATTTT.

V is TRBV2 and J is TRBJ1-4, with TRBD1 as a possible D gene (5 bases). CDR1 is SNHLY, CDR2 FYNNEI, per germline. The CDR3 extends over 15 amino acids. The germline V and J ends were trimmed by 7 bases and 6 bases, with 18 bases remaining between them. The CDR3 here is CASTHGSGRDEKLFF. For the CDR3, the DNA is TGTGCCAGCACCCACGGTTCAGGGAGGGATGAAAAACTGTTTTTT.

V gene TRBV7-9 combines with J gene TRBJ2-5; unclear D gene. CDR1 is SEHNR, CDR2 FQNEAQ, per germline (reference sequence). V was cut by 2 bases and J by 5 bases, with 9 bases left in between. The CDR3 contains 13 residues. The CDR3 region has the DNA TGTGCCAGCAGCTTACCCGCACACGAGACCCAGTACTTC. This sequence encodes CASSLPAHETQYF.

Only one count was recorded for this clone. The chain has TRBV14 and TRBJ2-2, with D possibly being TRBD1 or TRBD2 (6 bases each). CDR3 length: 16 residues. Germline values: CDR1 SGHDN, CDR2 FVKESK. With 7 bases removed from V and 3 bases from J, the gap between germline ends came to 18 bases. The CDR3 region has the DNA TGTGCCAGCACCCCGATGGGGGGCGCGGACACCGGGGAGCTGTTTTTT. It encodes CASTPMGGADTGELFF.

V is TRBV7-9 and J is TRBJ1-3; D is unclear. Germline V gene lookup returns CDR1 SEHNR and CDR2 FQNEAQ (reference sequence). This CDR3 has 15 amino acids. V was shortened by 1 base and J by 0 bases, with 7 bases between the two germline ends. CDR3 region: CASSLGESSGNTIYF. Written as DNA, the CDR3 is TGTGCCAGCAGCTTAGGGGAGAGCTCTGGAAACACCATATATTTT.